This T cell receptor (delta chain) stems from a study of Vδ1+ human thymocytes. General observations from the study: Despite high sort purity, around 19% of thymic T cell receptor delta sequences were Vdelta2. Thymic TRG and TRD repertoires appeared highly polyclonal.

Thymocytes were sorted as CD3+ TCRVdelta1+ TCRVdelta2- after alphabeta T cell depletion. Of note for this clone: Its target is not known.

The CDR3 length is 22 residues. V was pared by 2 bases and J by 0 bases, with 18 bases of the junction left unmatched. The germline V gene has CDR1 TSWWSYY and CDR2 QGS. Extracted RNA was reverse transcribed into cDNA. Pooled V-gene forward primers with one constant-region reverse primer generated the CDR3 amplicons by multiplex PCR. TCRdb repeated clone calling on the multiplex PCR reads with CATT. The sample yields roughly 50,000 delta-chain clones, around 15% seen once. Sequenced: Vdelta1+ gamma-delta thymocytes from the thymus. Subset meaning: FACS-sorted CD3+ TCRalphabeta- TCRVdelta1+ TCRVdelta2- thymocytes. The clonotype originates from a boy less than two years old who had congenital heart surgery. The chain links TRDV1 to TRDJ1; TRDD3 aligns across 13 bases. CDR3: CALGELPLPAYWGIRYTDKLIF. The CDR3 DNA reads TGTGCTCTTGGGGAATTGCCCCTACCCGCTTACTGGGGGATACGGTACACCGATAAACTCATCTTT.